The rows below give T cell receptor beta chains drawn from one sample of a study of beta chain features in type 1 diabetes. The method was immunoSEQ multiplex PCR; TCRdb's version includes in-frame clones alone and lacks a portion of them. The data show a few hundred thousand clones, with around a tenth seen just once and around 0.66% held by the top ten. The sample was central memory CD4+ T cells from blood. The receptors come from a man aged 25-40 years with type 1 diabetes. CDR3s include the opening cysteine and the closing phenylalanine or tryptophan. The D gene is left open where the match is weak. The size of a clone is reported for some rows only, either as once, few or many, or as a class for expanded clones.

V gene,clone size,J gene,D gene,CDR3 DNA,CDR3 protein
TRBV4-2,.,TRBJ1-5,.,TGTGCCAGCAGCCGCGCGAAGGACGGTAATCAGCCCCAGCATTTT,CASSRAKDGNQPQHF
TRBV7-2,.,TRBJ2-3,.,TGTGCCAGCAGACCGGGACGGCAATGGGTAGATACGCAGTATTTT,CASRPGRQWVDTQYF
TRBV5-5,few,TRBJ2-6,.,TGTGCCAGCAGCTTGGTGATAGAAATAACTGGGGCCAACGTCCTGACTTTC,CASSLVIEITGANVLTF
TRBV6-5,.,TRBJ1-2,.,TGTGCCAGCAGCGAGGGGACAAAAGGAAGCTACACCTTC,CASSEGTKGSYTF
TRBV2,many,TRBJ1-2,.,TGTGCCAGCAGTCCGGACAGTTTTCTCTATGGCTACACCTTC,CASSPDSFLYGYTF
TRBV9,few,TRBJ2-7,.,TGTGCCAGCAGCGTAGGGGGGGCCGTCAGCTCCTACGAGCAGTACTTC,CASSVGGAVSSYEQYF
TRBV6-1,.,TRBJ1-5,TRBD1,TGTGCCAGCAGGGCAGGGGGTGCGGGCAATCAGCCCCAGCATTTT,CASRAGGAGNQPQHF
TRBV7-9,many,TRBJ2-3,.,TGTGCCAGCAGCCCAAAGGGGCCAGATACGCAGTATTTT,CASSPKGPDTQYF
TRBV11-1,.,TRBJ2-7,TRBD1,TGTGCCAGCAGCTTAAGGGACAGGCCAAGCTCCTACGAGCAGTACTTC,CASSLRDRPSSYEQYF
TRBV6-6,.,TRBJ1-2,TRBD1,TGTGCCAGCAGTGAGGGACAGTATTCTAACTATGGCTACACCTTC,CASSEGQYSNYGYTF
TRBV11-2,few,TRBJ2-7,TRBD2,TGTGCCAGCAGCCAGGGACTAGCGGGCTACTCCTACGAGCAGTACTTC,CASSQGLAGYSYEQYF
TRBV28,.,TRBJ2-2,TRBD2,TGTGCCAGCAGCTCACCTAGCGGGAGTCGAACCGGGGAGCTGTTTTTT,CASSSPSGSRTGELFF
TRBV28,few,TRBJ2-2,TRBD1,TGTGCCAGCAGTTTATTGGGACAGGGGACAACCGGGGAGCTGTTTTTT,CASSLLGQGTTGELFF
TRBV6-5,few,TRBJ1-1,.,TGTGCCAGCAGTACACAGGGTTGGAGGAACACTGAAGCTTTCTTT,CASSTQGWRNTEAFF
TRBV7-9,.,TRBJ1-5,.,TGTGCCAGCAGCTTAGAGGTTAGCAATCAGCCCCAGCATTTT,CASSLEVSNQPQHF
TRBV28,many,TRBJ2-1,.,TGTGCCAGCAGTTCAAGGGACGCTAGCTCCTACAATGAGCAGTTCTTC,CASSSRDASSYNEQFF
TRBV6-1,.,TRBJ1-5,TRBD1,TGTGCCAGCAGTTCGCAGGGACAGGGAGATCAGCCCCAGCATTTT,CASSSQGQGDQPQHF
TRBV6-1,few,TRBJ1-1,TRBD1,TGTGCCAGCAGTGACCAGGGGGCCAGCACTGAAGCTTTCTTT,CASSDQGASTEAFF
TRBV4-2,few,TRBJ2-5,TRBD2,TGTGCCAGCAGCTCGACTAGCGGGGGAGAGACCCAGTACTTC,CASSSTSGGETQYF
TRBV5-6,.,TRBJ2-5,TRBD1,TGTGCCAGCAGCTCCCGACAGGGGGTGTCGGAGACCCAGTACTTC,CASSSRQGVSETQYF
TRBV4-1,.,TRBJ1-2,.,TGCGCCAGCAGCCGCCTATCCGCGGGGGCTCGTGGCTACACCTTC,CASSRLSAGARGYTF
TRBV4-1,.,TRBJ1-5,.,TGCGCCAGCAGCCAAGATCGGGGGGAGGGCAATCAGCCCCAGCATTTT,CASSQDRGEGNQPQHF
TRBV6-5,few,TRBJ1-1,.,TGTGCCAGCAGTTACACCCCAGGGGACACTGAAGCTTTCTTT,CASSYTPGDTEAFF
TRBV18,few,TRBJ2-7,.,TGTGCCAGCTCACCAACGACACATTCCTACGAGCAGTACTTC,CASSPTTHSYEQYF
TRBV2,few,TRBJ1-2,TRBD1,TGTGCCAGCAGGGGGGACAGGGACTCATGGGATGGCTACACCTTC,CASRGDRDSWDGYTF
TRBV2,.,TRBJ1-3,.,TGTGCCAGCAGGAACCGCCGACAGGTTGGAAACACCATATATTTT,CASRNRRQVGNTIYF
TRBV5-1,.,TRBJ2-1,TRBD1,TGCGCCAGCAGCTTGGCCGACAGGGGATACAATGAGCAGTTCTTC,CASSLADRGYNEQFF
TRBV7-3,.,TRBJ2-2,TRBD2,TGTGCCAGCAGCTTGCGGGGGGACCTGAACACCGGGGAGCTGTTTTTT,CASSLRGDLNTGELFF
TRBV28,.,TRBJ2-5,TRBD1,TGTGCCAGCAGTTCCACAGGGGGCAGGCAAGAGACCCAGTACTTC,CASSSTGGRQETQYF
TRBV25-1,.,TRBJ1-3,.,TGTGCCAGCAGTGTCCAGGACTCTGGAAACACCATATATTTT,CASSVQDSGNTIYF
TRBV7-9,few,TRBJ2-7,.,TGTGCCAGCAGCCCTCGGGAGGAGCAGTACTTC,CASSPREEQYF
TRBV9,few,TRBJ2-7,TRBD2,TGTGCCAGCAGCGTAGGTCCCGAGGGAGGGCTCTACGAGCAGTACTTC,CASSVGPEGGLYEQYF
TRBV29-1,few,TRBJ2-7,.,TGCAGCGTTGCCGGGGAGTCGAGCTCCTACGAGCAGTACTTC,CSVAGESSSYEQYF
TRBV29-1,many,TRBJ2-3,.,TGCAGCGTTGATAGACAGGCGTTAACAGATACGCAGTATTTT,CSVDRQALTDTQYF
TRBV6-6,.,TRBJ1-1,TRBD1,TGTGCCAGCAATATTCCGGGACAGTTAAACACTGAAGCTTTCTTT,CASNIPGQLNTEAFF
TRBV5-1,.,TRBJ1-4,.,TGCGCCAGCAGCCCGGGGGGGTATAATGAAAAACTGTTTTTT,CASSPGGYNEKLFF
TRBV19,.,TRBJ1-5,.,TGTGCCAGTAGTATGGCCTCCGGGGGCGTAGGTCAGCCCCAGCATTTT,CASSMASGGVGQPQHF
TRBV11-2,few,TRBJ1-4,.,TGTGCCAGCAGCACCCCCGGTAGCGGGAATGAAAAACTGTTTTTT,CASSTPGSGNEKLFF
TRBV4-2,.,TRBJ2-1,TRBD1,TGTGCCAGCAGCTCAGGACAGGGGGAATACAATGAGCAGTTCTTC,CASSSGQGEYNEQFF
TRBV28,.,TRBJ1-6,.,TGTGCCAGCAGGGGAGATTCACCCCTCCACTTT,CASRGDSPLHF
TRBV5-1,few,TRBJ2-3,.,TGCGCCAGCAGCCAGGGGTTCTCCAGCACAGATACGCAGTATTTT,CASSQGFSSTDTQYF
TRBV5-1,many,TRBJ2-1,.,TGCGCCAGCAGCTTGGACATGGGCTGGAAGTTCTTC,CASSLDMGWKFF
TRBV30,.,TRBJ1-1,TRBD1,TGTGCCTGGAGTCCAAAACCGGGACAGTCAACTGAAGCTTTCTTT,CAWSPKPGQSTEAFF
TRBV27,few,TRBJ1-5,.,TGTGCCAGCAGTCGCTTACTCAATCAGCCCCAGCATTTT,CASSRLLNQPQHF
TRBV10-3,.,TRBJ1-4,.,TGTGCCATCAGTGAGACAGGGTTTAATGAAAAACTGTTTTTT,CAISETGFNEKLFF
TRBV5-1,few,TRBJ1-3,.,TGCGCCAGCAGCTTGGGGTCATCTCGCTCTGGAAACACCATATATTTT,CASSLGSSRSGNTIYF
TRBV27,few,TRBJ2-1,.,TGTGCCAGCAGTCCTCAAGTGAATCGGCCCTATGAGCAGTTCTTC,CASSPQVNRPYEQFF
TRBV28,.,TRBJ2-7,TRBD2,TGTGCCAGCTTCACCGCCGGGACTAGCGGGAGGGCCAAGTCCTACGAGCAGTACTTC,CASFTAGTSGRAKSYEQYF
TRBV7-2,few,TRBJ1-4,.,TGTGCCAGCAGCTTAACCCGGACAGCCGGGGAACTGTTTTTT,CASSLTRTAGELFF
TRBV5-8,few,TRBJ2-6,.,TGTGCCAGCAGCCGAACCGGGGGCGACTCTGGGGCCAACGTCCTGACTTTC,CASSRTGGDSGANVLTF
TRBV7-9,.,TRBJ1-5,.,TGTGCCAGCAGCCCGACAGGCAATCAGCCCCAGCATTTT,CASSPTGNQPQHF
TRBV28,.,TRBJ1-2,.,TGTGCCAGCAGCAGTACCGTTAACTATGGCTACACCTTC,CASSSTVNYGYTF
TRBV18,many,TRBJ2-2,.,TGTGCCAGCTCACCATGGGCAGGCCTAACCGGGGAGCTGTTTTTT,CASSPWAGLTGELFF
TRBV5-1,few,TRBJ1-2,TRBD1,TGCGCCAGCACCGTGGACAGGGATGGCTATGGCTACACCTTC,CASTVDRDGYGYTF
TRBV4-1,few,TRBJ2-3,.,TGCGCCAGCAGCCAAGGATACCCTAGACTGGGCCGCACAGATACGCAGTATTTT,CASSQGYPRLGRTDTQYF
TRBV19,.,TRBJ2-7,.,TGTGCCACCCGGGTAAGGGGACAAAGGGACTACGAGCAGTACTTC,CATRVRGQRDYEQYF
TRBV7-3,.,TRBJ2-3,.,TGTGCCAGCAGCTCGCCCCCCCTCACAGATACGCAGTATTTT,CASSSPPLTDTQYF
TRBV23-1,.,TRBJ2-2,.,.,CASTRPGQGATGSCFF
TRBV9,many,TRBJ2-6,.,TGTGCCAGCAGCGCCGCCCCTGGGGCCAACGTCCTGACTTTC,CASSAAPGANVLTF